This passage covers 4 T cell receptor beta chains from one sample sequenced in a study of blood T cells in healthy people across ages. Alongside a J-beta primer mix, a sample-barcoded 5' primer served in a second PCR lasting about 7 to 11 cycles. MiXCR was run by TCRdb on the 5' RACE reads, yielding one entry per CDR3 protein. This sample has under 2,000,000 distinct CDR3 sequences, with roughly 49% found just once. Source material: blood. These TCRs come from a woman in her thirties or forties in good health.

This clonotype was observed a few times. The chain recombines TRBV28 with TRBJ2-2; no firm D call. The V end lost 4 bases, the J end lost 0 bases, and 9 bases lay between the germline ends. The germline CDR1 and CDR2 sequences are MDHEN and SYDVKM. CDR3 size: 15 residues. CDR3 protein: CASSYGQSNTGELFF. The CDR3, as DNA: TGTGCCAGCAGTTATGGGCAGTCGAACACCGGGGAGCTGTTTTTT.

The chain employs TRBV7-2 and TRBJ2-5; 13 bases line up with TRBD2. This CDR3 is built from 17 residues. V dropped 5 bases and J dropped 4; count of bases not matched to a gene: 10. Germline V lookup: CDR1 SGHTA, CDR2 FQGNSA. CDR3 amino acids: CASSPRALAGGRETQYF. CDR3 DNA: TGTGCCAGCAGCCCTAGGGCACTAGCGGGGGGGCGAGAGACCCAGTACTTC.

The V gene is TRBV14, the J gene TRBJ1-1; no clear D gene. The V gene's germline CDR1 is SGHDN and CDR2 FVKESK. This CDR3 contains 13 residues. V shed 8 bases and J shed 4 bases, with 14 bases lying between them. The CDR3 region is CASRPRRGTEAFF. CDR3 sequence (DNA): TGTGCCAGCCGCCCCAGACGCGGCACTGAAGCTTTCTTT.

This rearrangement joins TRBV7-2 to TRBJ1-4; TRBD1 matches at 7 bases. In germline, CDR1 is SGHTA, CDR2 FQGNSA. Losses at the gene ends were 3 bases for V and 4 bases for J; bases not matched to a gene: 8. The CDR3 extends over 16 amino acids. The CDR3 loop reads CASSLAQGGFNEKLFF. For the CDR3, the DNA is TGTGCCAGCAGCTTGGCCCAGGGGGGATTTAATGAAAAACTGTTTTTT.